This TCR beta chain is from a study of immune evolution from preneoplasia to lung adenocarcinoma. In germline, CDR1 is GTSNPN, CDR2 SVGIG (reference sequence). This CDR3 is built from 14 residues. V lost 0 bases to trimming and J lost 1 base, with 9 bases between them. To note about this clone: Its matching antigen is unknown.

Study-wide points: Later-stage lesions appeared to have more T cells, more diversity, less clonality.

The data were produced by immunoSEQ multiplex PCR, yet TCRdb's version contains in-frame clones alone and is incomplete. The table records 8,000 or so clones, approximately 85% of them present only once. H&E slides confirmed each diagnosis, reviewed by two pathologists independently. This rearrangement joins TRBV30 to TRBJ2-5; D uncertain. The receptor was isolated from a person aged 80 or older with lung adenocarcinoma. Sequencing was performed on FFPE minimally invasive lung adenocarcinoma tissue. The CDR3 protein is CAWSVSAVQETQYF. In DNA, the CDR3 is TGTGCCTGGAGTGTCAGCGCGGTCCAAGAGACCCAGTACTTC.